Below are 31 T cell receptor beta chains sequenced from a single sample in a study of follicular helper T cells after annual influenza vaccination. Data came from immunoSEQ multiplex PCR; TCRdb stores just in-frame clones and leaves some out. The sample yields about 6,800 clones, around nine tenths seen once. Time point indicated: 2015-2016 season, 7 days after influenza vaccination. The source was CXCR5+ CD38- circulating T follicular helper cells from blood, collected 7 days after influenza vaccination. The subset was: circulating Tfh, non-naive CD4+CXCR5+PD-1+ (ICOS+CD38+ or ICOS-CD38-). These receptors all stem from an adult who received the influenza vaccine.

This chain connects TRBV30 to TRBJ1-5; D remains ambiguous. CDR3 length equals 13 residues. Germline CDR1 GTSNPN, CDR2 SVGIG (reference sequence). V was clipped by 4 bases and J by 5 bases, with 12 bases between them. The CDR3 protein is CAWNGQSDQPQHF. CDR3 nucleotide sequence: TGTGCCTGGAACGGGCAGAGCGATCAGCCCCAGCATTTT.

The V gene is TRBV5-4, the J gene TRBJ2-3; D is undetermined. CDR1 and CDR2 from the germline V gene are SGHNT and YYREEE (reference sequence). The CDR3 loop spans 13 amino acids. The V gene lost 2 bases and the J gene lost 2 bases, with 6 bases spanning the gap. The CDR3, as DNA: TGTGCCAGCAGCTTCCCGCCCACAGATACGCAGTATTTT. Protein: CASSFPPTDTQYF.

J is TRBJ1-2 and V is TRBV5-1, with TRBD1 matching over 9 bases. This CDR3 has 14 amino acids. V lost 4 bases to trimming and J lost 8 bases; unmatched junction nucleotides: 9. Germline V gene data show CDR1 as SGHRS and CDR2 as YFSETQ. Here the CDR3 DNA reads TGCGCCAGCAGCCTGGGACAGGGAGTGAGAGGCTACACCTTC. Protein sequence: CASSLGQGVRGYTF.

This clone was seen only a few times. This rearrangement joins TRBV28 to TRBJ2-7; no reliable D call. The CDR3 spans 13 residues. Trimming shortened V by 6 bases and J by 2 bases, and 11 bases separated the two germline ends. Looked up from germline, CDR1 is MDHEN and CDR2 is SYDVKM. The CDR3 DNA sequence: TGTGCCAGCAGGGCCCAATGGGCCTACGAGCAGTACTTC. Its protein product is CASRAQWAYEQYF.

This clone was seen once. This chain joins TRBV5-1 and TRBJ1-1; D gene ambiguous. V lost 3 bases and J 1 base, leaving 7 bases between the germline ends. CDR1 SGHRS and CDR2 YFSETQ come from the germline V gene. The CDR3 sequence is 13 residues long. This CDR3 is CASSYTENTEAFF. In DNA form, the CDR3 reads TGCGCCAGCAGCTACACAGAGAACACTGAAGCTTTCTTT. Variable domain in full (rest from reference TRBV5-1 and TRBJ1-1): KAGVTQTPRYLIKTRGQQVTLSCSPISGHRSVSWYQQTPGQGLQFLFEYFSETQRNKGNFPGRFSGRQFSNSRSEMNVSTLELGDSALYLCASSYTENTEAFFGQGTRLTVV.

The chain is built from TRBV5-1 and TRBJ2-3; 8 bases are a match to TRBD2. CDR3 length: 15 residues. Per germline, CDR1 SGHRS and CDR2 YFSETQ. J gave up 5 bases and V 5 bases, and 10 bases lay outside the gene matches. The CDR3 region is CASSFGRAKEDTQYF. The CDR3 nucleotides read TGCGCCAGCAGTTTCGGGAGGGCCAAGGAAGATACGCAGTATTTT.

V is TRBV10-3 and J is TRBJ2-2; 7 nucleotides line up with TRBD1. CDR1 and CDR2 (germline): ENHRY, SYGVKD. CDR3 length equals 14 residues. After removal of 4 bases from V and 1 base from J, the junction contained 0 bases not matched to a gene. The CDR3 sequence: CAISGTGNTGELFF. The CDR3 region has the DNA TGTGCCATCAGTGGGACAGGGAACACCGGGGAGCTGTTTTTT.

The rearrangement joins TRBV5-1 to TRBJ1-1, with D possibly being TRBD1 (5 bases). The germline V gene encodes CDR1 SGHRS and CDR2 YFSETQ. The CDR3 sequence is 14 residues long. Trimming removed 4 bases from V and 2 bases from J, with 12 bases in between. The CDR3 region is CASSHPTVNTEAFF. The DNA of the CDR3 is TGCGCCAGCAGCCACCCGACAGTAAACACTGAAGCTTTCTTT.

This chain connects TRBV10-3 to TRBJ2-1, with 9 bases aligning to TRBD2. This CDR3 spans 16 amino acids. Germline V gene lookup returns CDR1 ENHRY and CDR2 SYGVKD. With 7 bases clipped from V and 5 bases from J, the junction kept 12 bases outside the gene matches. The CDR3, as DNA: TGTGCCATCACAGAAGAGCCGGGACTAGCTCACAATGAGCAGTTCTTC. Amino acid sequence: CAITEEPGLAHNEQFF.

The CDR3 sequence: CASSFLAGNEQFF. The CDR3 region has the DNA TGCGCCAGCAGCTTTCTAGCGGGGAATGAGCAGTTCTTC. This chain links TRBV5-1 with TRBJ2-1, with 9 positions matching TRBD2. Trimming cost V 2 bases and J 7 bases; bases outside gene matches: 1. Germline CDR1 and CDR2: SGHRS and YFSETQ. The CDR3 covers 13 residues.

This chain connects TRBV7-2 to TRBJ2-1, with 7 bases lining up with TRBD1. The CDR3 covers 13 residues. Trimming at V came to 3 bases and at J to 9 bases, leaving 5 bases not matched to a gene. CDR1 SGHTA and CDR2 FQGNSA come from the germline V gene. CDR3 nucleotides: TGTGCCAGCAGCTTCCCAGGGGGACGTGAGCAGTTCTTC. It codes for CASSFPGGREQFF.

The chain couples TRBV11-2 to TRBJ2-5; D gene unclear. The V and J ends lost 1 base and 5 bases respectively, with 5 bases between them. CDR3 length: 12 amino acids. Germline V gene data show CDR1 as SGHAT and CDR2 as FQNNGV. The CDR3 region is CASSLVRETQYF. The CDR3 bases are TGTGCCAGCAGCTTAGTCAGGGAGACCCAGTACTTC.

CDR3 bases: TGTGCCAGCAGTGAAAGCGGGAGACCTACAAATGAGCAGTTCTTC. Protein sequence: CASSESGRPTNEQFF. The chain joins TRBV2 to TRBJ2-1, with TRBD2 matching over 8 bases. Trimming at V came to 2 bases and at J to 7 bases, leaving 7 bases not matched to a gene. CDR1 SNHLY and CDR2 FYNNEI come from the germline V gene. The length of the CDR3 is 15 residues.

The chain has TRBV19 and TRBJ2-1, with 7 bases matching TRBD2. Germline V gene data show CDR1 as LNHDA and CDR2 as SQIVND (reference sequence). Trimming took 3 bases from V and 4 from J; bases not matched to a gene: 3. The CDR3 has 14 amino acids. CDR3 nucleotides: TGTGCCAGTAGTATCAGACTAGCTTACAATGAGCAGTTCTTC. Residues: CASSIRLAYNEQFF.

In DNA form, the CDR3 reads TGTGCCAGCAGCCGATTTTCGGGGAAGGAAGAGACCCAGTACTTC. Translated, it gives CASSRFSGKEETQYF. The genes are TRBV5-4 and TRBJ2-5; possible D gene TRBD2, 5 bases. V dropped 4 bases and J dropped 3 bases, with 16 bases sitting between them. The CDR3 has 15 amino acids. Germline V gene lookup returns CDR1 SGHNT and CDR2 YYREEE (reference sequence).

The V and J genes are TRBV19 and TRBJ2-2; D is ambiguous. The CDR3 has 15 amino acids. The V end lost 6 bases, the J end lost 6 bases, and 17 bases lay between the germline ends. Looked up from germline, CDR1 is LNHDA and CDR2 is SQIVND (reference sequence). The CDR3 region has the DNA TGTGCCAGTAGAGCTCAACCCCTCACCGCCGGGGAGCTGTTTTTT. This translates into CASRAQPLTAGELFF.

This chain joins TRBV5-4 and TRBJ1-2; TRBD1 matches at 8 bases. Germline values: CDR1 SGHNT, CDR2 YYREEE (reference sequence). The CDR3 totals 15 residues. V gave up 1 base and J gave up 8 bases; unmatched junction bases: 10. In nucleotides, the CDR3 is TGTGCCAGCAGCTTGAAGGGGACAGGCGGAATAGGCTACACCTTC. Translation: CASSLKGTGGIGYTF. Looking up the rest from reference TRBV5-4 and TRBJ1-2 gives the full variable domain: ETGVTQSPTHLIKTRGQQVTLRCSSQSGHNTVSWYQQALGQGPQFIFQYYREEENGRGNFPPRFSGLQFPNYSSELNVNALELDDSALYLCASSLKGTGGIGYTFGSGTRLTVV.

This chain links TRBV10-3 with TRBJ1-1; possibly TRBD1 for D (5 bases). The CDR3 contains 13 residues. Germline V gives CDR1 ENHRY, CDR2 SYGVKD. V lost 11 bases to trimming and J lost 3 bases, with 16 bases between them. CDR3 in amino acids: CAALQGTDTEAFF. In DNA, the CDR3 is TGTGCCGCCCTTCAGGGCACAGACACTGAAGCTTTCTTT.

The rearrangement joins TRBV19 to TRBJ1-1; a weak D match, TRBD1 (5 bases). The CDR3 spans 14 residues. Germline CDR1 is LNHDA and CDR2 is SQIVND (reference sequence). The V end was cut by 10 bases, the J end by 6 bases, with 21 bases between. CDR3 in amino acids: CATRGHQRGPEAFF. CDR3 DNA: TGTGCCACTAGAGGTCACCAACGGGGACCTGAAGCTTTCTTT.

This chain connects TRBV7-3 to TRBJ1-2; D is ambiguous. V was cut by 6 bases and J by 4 bases, with 6 bases left in between. Germline CDR1 is SGHTA and CDR2 is FQGTGA. The CDR3 is 11 amino acids. CDR3 in DNA: TGTGCCAGCAGTTCCGGCTATGGCTACACCTTC. Encoded protein: CASSSGYGYTF. Full variable domain (outside the CDR3, taken from reference TRBV7-3 and TRBJ1-2): GAGVSQTPSNKVTEKGKYVELRCDPISGHTALYWYRQSLGQGPEFLIYFQGTGAADDSGLPNDRFFAVRPEGSVSTLKIQRTERGDSAVYLCASSSGYGYTFGSGTRLTVV.

The V and J genes are TRBV9 and TRBJ2-5, with 12 bases fitting TRBD2. Trimming cost V 4 bases and J 1 base; bases outside gene matches: 14. This CDR3 has 19 residues. Germline V gives CDR1 SGDLS, CDR2 YYNGEE. CDR3 amino acids: CASSPRGGASGRAQETQYF. CDR3 sequence (DNA): TGTGCCAGCAGCCCTAGAGGGGGGGCTAGCGGGAGGGCCCAAGAGACCCAGTACTTC.

The J gene is TRBJ2-5, the V gene TRBV19; 8 bases line up with TRBD1. The CDR3 consists of 16 residues. V dropped 3 bases and J dropped 1; count of bases not matched to a gene: 7. Per the germline V gene, CDR1 is LNHDA and CDR2 is SQIVND (reference sequence). CDR3 coding DNA: TGTGCCAGTAGTATTAAGGCAGGGGGCGGCCAAGAGACCCAGTACTTC. It codes for CASSIKAGGGQETQYF.

The CDR3 nucleotides are TGTGCCAGCAGCTTAGATTCGGACAGGGTCGAACACTTTGGGGAGCTGTTTTTT. Protein product: CASSLDSDRVEHFGELFF. The V and J genes are TRBV11-3 and TRBJ2-2, with 8 bases lining up with TRBD1. CDR3 length equals 18 residues. The J segment lost 8 bases and the V segment lost 0 bases, leaving 14 bases of the junction unmatched. Germline V lookup: CDR1 SGHNT, CDR2 YENEEA.

CDR3 in amino acids: CASSEGQGGNEQYF. The CDR3 region has the DNA TGTGCCAGCAGCGAAGGACAGGGTGGCAACGAGCAGTACTTC. The rearrangement joins TRBV9 to TRBJ2-7; 8 bases agree with TRBD1. V lost 3 bases to trimming and J lost 5 bases; unmatched junction nucleotides: 7. Per germline, CDR1 SGDLS and CDR2 YYNGEE. The CDR3 loop spans 14 amino acids.

The chain couples TRBV11-1 to TRBJ2-7; D unclear. Germline assignment: CDR1 SGHAT and CDR2 FQDESV (reference sequence). The length of the CDR3 is 13 residues. Trimming left V 2 bases short and J 6 bases short, with 11 bases between. The CDR3 bases are TGTGCCAGCAGCTTAACCGGGTCGGGCGAGCAGTACTTC. Protein product: CASSLTGSGEQYF. Full variable domain (remainder filled in from reference TRBV11-1 and TRBJ2-7): EAEVAQSPRYKITEKSQAVAFWCDPISGHATLYWYRQILGQGPELLVQFQDESVVDDSQLPKDRFSAERLKGVDSTLKIQPAELGDSAMYLCASSLTGSGEQYFGPGTRLTVT.

The chain combines TRBV6-5 with TRBJ1-5, with TRBD1 as a possible D gene (6 bases). In germline, CDR1 is MNHEY, CDR2 SVGAGI. This CDR3 spans 15 amino acids. Trimming stripped 6 bases from V and 4 bases from J, with 16 bases between. CDR3 loop: CASSSHKGVNQPQHF. The DNA of the CDR3 is TGTGCCAGCAGCTCCCACAAGGGGGTGAATCAGCCCCAGCATTTT.

This chain links TRBV14 with TRBJ2-3; tentatively, D is TRBD1 or TRBD2 (6 bases each). V was pared by 2 bases and J by 6 bases, with 9 bases between. Germline lookup yields CDR1 SGHDN and CDR2 FVKESK. The CDR3 has 13 amino acids. The CDR3 spells CASSQRGGDTQYF. CDR3 in DNA: TGTGCCAGCAGCCAAAGAGGGGGGGATACGCAGTATTTT.

This sequence joins TRBV19 and TRBJ2-7; TRBD1 is a possible D gene (5 bases). This CDR3 spans 15 amino acids. V lost 6 bases, J lost 1 base, and 16 bases lay in between. The germline CDR1 and CDR2 sequences are LNHDA and SQIVND (reference sequence). CDR3 DNA: TGTGCCAGTAGAATGACAGTTACACGATCCTACGAGCAGTACTTC. Translating gives CASRMTVTRSYEQYF.

The chain joins TRBV27 to TRBJ2-7; 7 bases line up with TRBD1. The CDR3 has 16 residues. The germline gives CDR1 MNHEY, CDR2 SMNVEV (reference sequence). The junction had 11 bases not matched to a gene; V was cut back by 6 bases and J by 0 bases. CDR3 in DNA: TGTGCCAGCAGGCGATTCGACAGGGCTAGCTCCTACGAGCAGTACTTC. Protein product: CASRRFDRASSYEQYF.

This chain uses TRBV9 with TRBJ2-7; D is perhaps TRBD1 (6 bases). The V gene lost 3 bases and the J gene lost 2 bases, with 15 bases spanning the gap. Per the germline V gene, CDR1 is SGDLS and CDR2 is YYNGEE. This CDR3 contains 15 residues. CDR3 DNA: TGTGCCAGCAGCGCGGACAGCCTCCGAACCTACGAGCAGTACTTC. The encoded protein is CASSADSLRTYEQYF.

V and J are TRBV4-1 and TRBJ2-2, with TRBD1 matching over 7 bases. The V and J ends lost 6 bases and 4 bases, in that order; junction bases with no gene match: 8. This CDR3 spans 15 amino acids. CDR1 is MGHRA, CDR2 YSYEKL, per germline. The chain's CDR3 is CASRGQRGATGELFF. The CDR3, as DNA: TGCGCCAGCAGGGGACAGCGAGGGGCCACCGGGGAGCTGTTTTTT.